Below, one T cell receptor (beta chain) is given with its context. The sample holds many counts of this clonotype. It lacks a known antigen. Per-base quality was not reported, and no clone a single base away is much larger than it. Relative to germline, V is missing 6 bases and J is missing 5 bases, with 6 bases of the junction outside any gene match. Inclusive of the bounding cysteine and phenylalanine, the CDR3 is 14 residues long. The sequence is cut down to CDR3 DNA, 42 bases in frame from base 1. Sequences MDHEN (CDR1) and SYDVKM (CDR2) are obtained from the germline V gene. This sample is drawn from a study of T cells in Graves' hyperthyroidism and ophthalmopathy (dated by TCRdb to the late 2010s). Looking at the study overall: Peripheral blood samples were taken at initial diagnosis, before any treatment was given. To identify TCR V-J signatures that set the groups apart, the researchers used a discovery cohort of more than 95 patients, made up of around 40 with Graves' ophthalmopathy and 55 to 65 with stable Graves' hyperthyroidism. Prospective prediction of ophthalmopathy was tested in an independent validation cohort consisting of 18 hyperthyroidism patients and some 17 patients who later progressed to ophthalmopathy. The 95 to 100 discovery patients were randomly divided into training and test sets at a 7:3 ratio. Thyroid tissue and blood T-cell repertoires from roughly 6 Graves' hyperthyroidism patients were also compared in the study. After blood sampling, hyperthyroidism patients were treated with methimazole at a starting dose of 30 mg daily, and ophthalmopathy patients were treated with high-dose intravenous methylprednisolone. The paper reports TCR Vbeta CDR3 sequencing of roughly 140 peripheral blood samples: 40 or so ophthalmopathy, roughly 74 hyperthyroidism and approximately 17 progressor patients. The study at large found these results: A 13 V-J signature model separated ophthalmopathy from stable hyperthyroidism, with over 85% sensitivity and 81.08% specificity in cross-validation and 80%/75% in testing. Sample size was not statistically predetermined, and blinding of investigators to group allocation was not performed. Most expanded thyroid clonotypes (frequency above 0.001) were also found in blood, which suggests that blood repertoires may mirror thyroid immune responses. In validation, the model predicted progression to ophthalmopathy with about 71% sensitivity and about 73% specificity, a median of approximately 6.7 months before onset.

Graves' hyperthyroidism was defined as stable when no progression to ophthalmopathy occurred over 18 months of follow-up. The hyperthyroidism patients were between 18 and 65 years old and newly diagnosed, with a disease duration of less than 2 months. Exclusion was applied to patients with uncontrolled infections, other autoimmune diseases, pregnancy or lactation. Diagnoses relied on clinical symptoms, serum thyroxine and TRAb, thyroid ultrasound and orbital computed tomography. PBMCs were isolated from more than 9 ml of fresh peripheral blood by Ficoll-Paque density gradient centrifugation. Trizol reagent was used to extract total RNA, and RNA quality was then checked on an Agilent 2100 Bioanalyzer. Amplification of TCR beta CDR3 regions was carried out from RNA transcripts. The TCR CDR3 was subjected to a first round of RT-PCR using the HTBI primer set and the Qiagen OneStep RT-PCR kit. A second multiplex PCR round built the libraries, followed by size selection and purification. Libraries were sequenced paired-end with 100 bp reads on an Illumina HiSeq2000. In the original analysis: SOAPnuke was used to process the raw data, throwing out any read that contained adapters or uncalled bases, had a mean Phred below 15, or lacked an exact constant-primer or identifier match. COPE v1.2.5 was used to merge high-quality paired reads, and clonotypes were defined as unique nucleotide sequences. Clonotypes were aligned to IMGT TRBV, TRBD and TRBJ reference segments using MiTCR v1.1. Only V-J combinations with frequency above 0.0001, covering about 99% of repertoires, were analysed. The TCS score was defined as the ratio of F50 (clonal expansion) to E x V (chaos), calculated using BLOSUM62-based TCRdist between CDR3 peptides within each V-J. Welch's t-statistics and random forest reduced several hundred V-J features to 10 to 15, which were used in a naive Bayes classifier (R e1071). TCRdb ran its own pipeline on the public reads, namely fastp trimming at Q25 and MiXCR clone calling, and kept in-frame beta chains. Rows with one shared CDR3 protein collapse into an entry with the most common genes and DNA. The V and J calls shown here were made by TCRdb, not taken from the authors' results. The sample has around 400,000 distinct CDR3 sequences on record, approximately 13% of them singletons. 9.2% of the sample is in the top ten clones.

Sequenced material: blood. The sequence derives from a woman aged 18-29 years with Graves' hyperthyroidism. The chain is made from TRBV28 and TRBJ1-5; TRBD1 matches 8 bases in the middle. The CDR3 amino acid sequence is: CASRINRGDQPQHF. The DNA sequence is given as TGTGCCAGCAGGATTAACAGGGGGGATCAGCCCCAGCATTTT.